The T cell receptor (beta chain) under discussion was sequenced for a study of PD-1 blockade in classical Hodgkin lymphoma. Only in-frame clones appear in the TCRdb table, and some are missing; sequencing was by immunoSEQ multiplex PCR. Of 25,000 to 35,000 clones listed, 85% to 95% are singletons. V was pared by 0 bases and J by 2 bases, with 7 bases of the junction left unmatched. The germline V gene encodes CDR1 LNHDA and CDR2 SQIVND (reference sequence). This CDR3 contains 17 residues. Described time point: newly diagnosed, previously untreated cHL patient sample. The TCR originated in a human donor with classical Hodgkin lymphoma. The sample was peripheral blood mononuclear cells (PBMCs). The gene calls are TRBV19 and TRBJ1-2; 9 nucleotides match TRBD1. CDR3 DNA sequence: TGTGCCAGTAGTATAGACGGGACAGGGTTTGAGAACTATGGCTACACCTTC. Translated: CASSIDGTGFENYGYTF. The full variable domain, rest sourced from reference TRBV19 and TRBJ1-2, is DGGITQSPKYLFRKEGQNVTLSCEQNLNHDAMYWYRQDPGQGLRLIYYSQIVNDFQKGDIAEGYSVSREKKESFPLTVTSAQKNPTAFYLCASSIDGTGFENYGYTFGSGTRLTVV.